Reported below is one T cell receptor beta chain. These data come from a study of blood T cell repertoires in COVID-19. About the research overall: The analysed material was cDNA or gDNA that came from T cells, B-cell-depleted T cells, or PBMCs.

Using immunoSEQ multiplex PCR, the repertoire was profiled, and TCRdb retains in-frame clones only, with some absent. The sample carries about 210,000 clones, around 86% recorded once. The CDR3 totals 14 residues. Between the trimmed V and J ends, which lost 0 bases and 8 bases, there was a span of 11 bases. From germline, CDR1 is SGHRS and CDR2 YFSETQ. All enrollees were roughly 18 to 95 years old and from 24 US areas. Participants had their cohort set by participant-reported clinical history. The V gene is TRBV5-1, the J gene TRBJ1-4, with D maybe TRBD1 (5 bases). The clonotype comes from a woman between 50 and 59 years old with acute COVID-19. The specimen was PBMCs or T cells enriched from blood (not recorded which). CDR3 residues: CASSLAAGREKLFF. In DNA, the CDR3 is TGCGCCAGCAGCTTGGCCGCAGGGAGGGAAAAACTGTTTTTT.